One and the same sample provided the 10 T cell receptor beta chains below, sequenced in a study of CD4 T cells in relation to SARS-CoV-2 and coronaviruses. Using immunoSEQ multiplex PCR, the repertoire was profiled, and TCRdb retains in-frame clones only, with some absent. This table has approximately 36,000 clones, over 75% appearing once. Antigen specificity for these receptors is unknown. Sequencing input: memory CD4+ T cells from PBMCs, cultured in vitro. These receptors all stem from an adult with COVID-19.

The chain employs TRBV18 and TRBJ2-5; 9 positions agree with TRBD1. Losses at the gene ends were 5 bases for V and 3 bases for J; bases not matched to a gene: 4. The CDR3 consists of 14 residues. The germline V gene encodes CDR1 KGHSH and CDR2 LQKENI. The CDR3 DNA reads TGTGCCAGCTCAACCGGGACAGGGAAAGAGACCCAGTACTTC. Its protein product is CASSTGTGKETQYF.

The CDR3 reads CASLPFGGREQFF. The CDR3 bases are TGTGCCAGCCTCCCATTCGGCGGCCGGGAGCAGTTCTTC. V usage is TRBV27 and J usage is TRBJ2-1; no firm D call. Deletions cut 8 bases from V and 10 bases from J, with 18 bases between. The CDR3 is 13 amino acids. Germline CDR1 reads MNHEY; CDR2 reads SMNVEV (reference sequence).

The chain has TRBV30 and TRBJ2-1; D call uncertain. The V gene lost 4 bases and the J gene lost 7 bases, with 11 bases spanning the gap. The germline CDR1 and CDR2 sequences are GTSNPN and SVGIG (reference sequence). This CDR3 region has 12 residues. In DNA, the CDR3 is TGTGCCTGGAACCCAGTGGCAAATGAGCAGTTCTTC. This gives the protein CAWNPVANEQFF.

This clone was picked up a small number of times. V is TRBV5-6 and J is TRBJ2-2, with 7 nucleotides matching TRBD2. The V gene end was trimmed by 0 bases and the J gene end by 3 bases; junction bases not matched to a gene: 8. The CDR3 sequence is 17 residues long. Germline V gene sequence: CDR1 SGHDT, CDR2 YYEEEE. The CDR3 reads CASSLAGSGRYTGELFF. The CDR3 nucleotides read TGTGCCAGCAGCTTGGCGGGTAGCGGGCGGTACACCGGGGAGCTGTTTTTT.

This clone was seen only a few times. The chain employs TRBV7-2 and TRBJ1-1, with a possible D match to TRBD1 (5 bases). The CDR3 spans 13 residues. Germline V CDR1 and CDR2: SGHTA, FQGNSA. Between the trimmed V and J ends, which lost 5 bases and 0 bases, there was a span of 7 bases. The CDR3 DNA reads TGTGCCAGCAGCGCGGACATGAACACTGAAGCTTTCTTT. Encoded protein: CASSADMNTEAFF. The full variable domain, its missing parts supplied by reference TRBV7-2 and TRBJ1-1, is GAGVSQSPSNKVTEKGKDVELRCDPISGHTALYWYRQSLGQGLEFLIYFQGNSAPDKSGLPSDRFSAERTGGSVSTLTIQRTQQEDSAVYLCASSADMNTEAFFGQGTRLTVV.

CDR3 bases: TGTGCCAGCAGTGAACGGGGATTAGATCAGCCCCAGCATTTT. The encoded protein is CASSERGLDQPQHF. J is TRBJ1-5 and V is TRBV6-1; D not resolved. CDR1 and CDR2 from the germline V gene are MNHNS and SASEGT. Trimming stripped 2 bases from V and 5 bases from J, with 10 bases between. The CDR3 spans 14 residues.

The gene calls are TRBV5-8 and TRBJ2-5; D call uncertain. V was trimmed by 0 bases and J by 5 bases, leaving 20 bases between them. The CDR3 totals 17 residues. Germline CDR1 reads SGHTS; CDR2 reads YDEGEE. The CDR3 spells CASSLGSVVGLGETQYF. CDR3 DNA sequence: TGTGCCAGCAGCTTGGGCTCCGTAGTTGGTCTGGGGGAGACCCAGTACTTC. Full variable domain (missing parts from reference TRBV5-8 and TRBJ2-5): EAGVTQSPTHLIKTRGQQATLRCSPISGHTSVYWYQQALGLGLQFLLWYDEGEERNRGNFPPRFSGRQFPNYSSELNVNALELEDSALYLCASSLGSVVGLGETQYFGPGTRLLVL.

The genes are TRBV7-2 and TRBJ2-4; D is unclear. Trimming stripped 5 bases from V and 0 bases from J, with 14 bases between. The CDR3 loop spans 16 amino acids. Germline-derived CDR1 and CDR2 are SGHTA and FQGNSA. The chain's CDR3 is CASSTSTFLAKNIQYF. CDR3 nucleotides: TGTGCCAGCAGCACGTCTACGTTCCTAGCCAAAAACATTCAGTACTTC.

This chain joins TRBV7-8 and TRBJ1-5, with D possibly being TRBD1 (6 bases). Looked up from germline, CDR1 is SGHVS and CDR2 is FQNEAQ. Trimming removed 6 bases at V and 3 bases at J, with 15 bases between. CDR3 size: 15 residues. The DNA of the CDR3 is TGTGCCAGCAGTGGGGGGGCAGGGTCCAATCAGCCCCAGCATTTT. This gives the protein CASSGGAGSNQPQHF.

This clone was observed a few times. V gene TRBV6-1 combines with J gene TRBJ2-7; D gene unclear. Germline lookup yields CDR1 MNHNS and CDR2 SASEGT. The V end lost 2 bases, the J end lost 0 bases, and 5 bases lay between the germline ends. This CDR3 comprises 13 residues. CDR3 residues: CASSEPLSYEQYF. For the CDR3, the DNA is TGTGCCAGCAGTGAACCCCTCTCCTACGAGCAGTACTTC.